The 26 T cell receptor beta chains below all came from one sample that was sequenced in a study of cytomegalovirus exposure and HLA in healthy donors. Generated by immunoSEQ multiplex PCR, the TCRdb table keeps only in-frame clones and is missing some. The table has roughly 260,000 clones, nearly 90% seen once; the top ten hold roughly 0.38%. The sequenced sample consisted of PBMCs. Receptor source: a woman aged 18-29 years in good health and CMV-seronegative.

This clone occurred a few times. The chain employs TRBV7-8 and TRBJ1-2; 8 bases match TRBD1. The V and J ends lost 0 bases and 2 bases, in that order; junction bases with no gene match: 2. Germline CDR1 SGHVS, CDR2 FQNEAQ. The CDR3 has 15 amino acids. In DNA, the CDR3 is TGTGCCAGCAGCTTAGCGACAGGGGTCAACTATGGCTACACCTTC. This codes for CASSLATGVNYGYTF.

The rearrangement joins TRBV14 to TRBJ1-6, with D unclear. The CDR3 is 17 residues long. Germline lookup yields CDR1 SGHDN and CDR2 FVKESK. Trimming stripped 0 bases from V and 3 bases from J, with 12 bases between. The CDR3 bases are TGTGCCAGCAGCCAAGATTGGGGAGGAGACTATAATTCACCCCTCCACTTT. The encoded protein is CASSQDWGGDYNSPLHF.

The CDR3 DNA follows: TGTGCCAGCAGCTTGGGACAGGGAGCTTACTACGAGCAGTACGTC. Its translation: CASSLGQGAYYEQYV. This chain joins TRBV11-2 and TRBJ2-7; TRBD1 aligns across 9 bases. V shed 3 bases and J 3 bases; nucleotides not matched to a gene: 6. The CDR3 is made up of 15 amino acids. From germline, CDR1 is SGHAT and CDR2 FQNNGV.

The chain has TRBV5-1 and TRBJ1-4; TRBD1 agrees at 9 bases. CDR3 size: 14 residues. V was pared by 2 bases and J by 8 bases, with 4 bases of the junction left unmatched. Germline values: CDR1 SGHRS, CDR2 YFSETQ. The CDR3 DNA reads as TGCGCCAGCAGCTTTCAGGGACAGGGCGAAAAACTGTTTTTT. It specifies CASSFQGQGEKLFF.

J is TRBJ1-1 and V is TRBV4-3, with D unclear. Germline V gene lookup returns CDR1 LGHNA and CDR2 YSLEER. The CDR3 extends over 14 amino acids. V lost 3 bases to trimming and J lost 0 bases, with 8 bases between them. In DNA, the CDR3 is TGCGCCAGCAGCCAGGGTAGCATGAACACTGAAGCTTTCTTT. Amino acids: CASSQGSMNTEAFF.

This chain connects TRBV7-9 to TRBJ1-6, with D possibly being TRBD1 (5 bases). Trimming took off 5 bases at V and 1 base at J, with 12 bases between the two ends. The CDR3 spans 16 residues. Looked up from germline, CDR1 is SEHNR and CDR2 is FQNEAQ (reference sequence). CDR3 sequence: CASSIGQVSYNSPLHF. The CDR3 nucleotides read TGTGCCAGCAGCATAGGACAAGTTTCCTATAATTCACCCCTCCACTTT.

This clone was seen once. J is TRBJ1-3 and V is TRBV7-6, with D possibly TRBD1 on 6 matching bases. V was shortened by 4 bases and J by 0 bases, with 10 bases between the two germline ends. There are 15 residues in the CDR3. In germline, CDR1 is SGHVS, CDR2 FNYEAQ. The DNA for the CDR3 is TGTGCCAGCAGCTCCAGAGGGGGCTCTGGAAACACCATATATTTT. It specifies CASSSRGGSGNTIYF. The variable domain in full, with the rest retrieved from reference TRBV7-6 and TRBJ1-3, is GAGVSQSPRYKVTKRGQDVALRCDPISGHVSLYWYRQALGQGPEFLTYFNYEAQQDKSGLPNDRFSAERPEGSISTLTIQRTEQRDSAMYRCASSSRGGSGNTIYFGEGSWLTVV.

The chain recombines TRBV14 with TRBJ1-2; 8 bases match TRBD1. Germline V lookup: CDR1 SGHDN, CDR2 FVKESK. V dropped 0 bases and J dropped 8; count of bases not matched to a gene: 11. The CDR3 runs to 16 residues. The DNA of the CDR3 is TGTGCCAGCAGCCAAGACGGGACAGGTCTGCCGCAAGGCTACACCTTC. This codes for CASSQDGTGLPQGYTF.

The V call is TRBV2, the J call TRBJ2-3; no definite D call. Germline CDR1 is SNHLY and CDR2 is FYNNEI. This CDR3 comprises 14 residues. V dropped 5 bases and J dropped 1 base, with 10 bases sitting between them. CDR3 region: CASSPQFGTDTQYF. The CDR3 DNA is TGTGCCAGCAGTCCCCAGTTTGGCACAGATACGCAGTATTTT. Variable domain in full (rest from reference TRBV2 and TRBJ2-3): EPEVTQTPSHQVTQMGQEVILRCVPISNHLYFYWYRQILGQKVEFLVSFYNNEISEKSEIFDDQFSVERPDGSNFTLKIRSTKLEDSAMYFCASSPQFGTDTQYFGPGTRLTVL.

The chain joins TRBV28 to TRBJ1-1; 7 bases are shared with TRBD1. Looked up from germline, CDR1 is MDHEN and CDR2 is SYDVKM. This CDR3 contains 13 residues. J gave up 1 base and V 7 bases, and 3 bases lay outside the gene matches. The CDR3: CASKGQPNTEAFF. CDR3 coding DNA: TGTGCCAGCAAGGGACAGCCGAACACTGAAGCTTTCTTT.

This clone occurred once. The chain uses TRBV5-1 and TRBJ2-1, with 9 bases matching TRBD2. Trimming removed 2 bases from V and 3 bases from J; junction bases left unmatched: 0. The germline V gene encodes CDR1 SGHRS and CDR2 YFSETQ. This CDR3 is built from 14 residues. The CDR3 reads CASSLLAGYNEQFF. The CDR3, as DNA: TGCGCCAGCAGCTTACTAGCGGGCTACAATGAGCAGTTCTTC.

This rearrangement joins TRBV5-1 to TRBJ2-3, with TRBD1 identical over 7 bases. This CDR3 has 15 residues. The J segment lost 2 bases and the V segment lost 4 bases, leaving 7 bases of the junction unmatched. From germline, CDR1 is SGHRS and CDR2 YFSETQ. The CDR3 reads CASSPGQTDTDTQYF. The CDR3 coding sequence is TGCGCCAGCAGCCCGGGACAGACAGACACAGATACGCAGTATTTT.

The V gene is TRBV27, the J gene TRBJ1-1, with a possible D match to TRBD1 (5 bases). There are 15 residues in the CDR3. V was cut by 0 bases and J by 1 base, with 9 bases left in between. CDR1 and CDR2 (germline): MNHEY, SMNVEV (reference sequence). CDR3 amino acids: CASSLSIGANTEAFF. The CDR3 region has the DNA TGTGCCAGCAGTTTATCGATAGGGGCGAACACTGAAGCTTTCTTT.

The chain couples TRBV9 to TRBJ2-1, with 8 bases identical to TRBD2. Germline V lookup: CDR1 SGDLS, CDR2 YYNGEE. There are 15 residues in the CDR3. The J segment lost 0 bases and the V segment lost 3 bases, leaving 2 bases of the junction unmatched. The CDR3 spells CASSGGTSSYNEQFF. The CDR3 coding sequence is TGTGCCAGCAGCGGAGGGACTAGCTCCTACAATGAGCAGTTCTTC.

The chain uses TRBV7-6 and TRBJ2-6; the match to TRBD2 covers 11 bases. In germline, CDR1 is SGHVS, CDR2 FNYEAQ. V trimming: 4 bases; J trimming: 0 bases; junction bases outside the gene matches: 11. The CDR3 covers 20 residues. The CDR3 nucleotides read TGTGCCAGCAGCTACTTAGCGGGGGGGACCAAAAGCTCTGGGGCCAACGTCCTGACTTTC. Translation gives CASSYLAGGTKSSGANVLTF.

The chain employs TRBV2 and TRBJ1-1; D gene unclear. V lost 2 bases to trimming and J lost 10 bases, with 17 bases between them. The CDR3 sequence is 14 residues long. Germline V gene sequence: CDR1 SNHLY, CDR2 FYNNEI. CDR3: CASSESRGKLGAFF. CDR3 in DNA: TGTGCCAGCAGTGAATCCAGAGGGAAACTGGGAGCTTTCTTT.

The CDR3 sequence: CASSFLLAGGVDEQFF. The CDR3 DNA follows: TGTGCCAGCAGCTTCTTACTAGCGGGGGGTGTCGATGAGCAGTTCTTC. The chain uses TRBV7-8 and TRBJ2-1; TRBD2 matches at 12 bases. This CDR3 is 16 amino acids long. From germline, CDR1 is SGHVS and CDR2 FQNEAQ. After removal of 3 bases from V and 8 bases from J, the junction contained 8 bases not matched to a gene.

This chain connects TRBV7-9 to TRBJ2-3, with D tentatively TRBD2 (6 bases). From germline, CDR1 is SEHNR and CDR2 FQNEAQ (reference sequence). The CDR3 extends over 13 amino acids. The V end was cut by 5 bases, the J end by 4 bases, with 10 bases between. The CDR3 loop reads CASSPRLADTQYF. DNA for the CDR3: TGTGCCAGCAGCCCCCGACTAGCAGATACGCAGTATTTT.

The chain carries TRBV6-1 and TRBJ2-4; TRBD1 aligns across 11 bases. Germline lookup yields CDR1 MNHNS and CDR2 SASEGT. The CDR3 consists of 15 residues. Trimming at V came to 6 bases and at J to 7 bases, leaving 8 bases not matched to a gene. The CDR3 sequence: CASRPGTGGSNIQYF. The CDR3 bases are TGTGCCAGCAGGCCCGGGACAGGGGGTAGCAACATTCAGTACTTC.

The genes are TRBV5-8 and TRBJ1-2; D is possibly TRBD1 (5 bases). V was cut by 0 bases and J by 8 bases, with 14 bases left in between. This CDR3 spans 14 amino acids. The germline CDR1 and CDR2 sequences are SGHTS and YDEGEE. CDR3 sequence (DNA): TGTGCCAGCAGCTTGGGGCAGGGATTGGGCGGCTACACCTTC. It specifies CASSLGQGLGGYTF.

The count of this clone is one. This chain links TRBV27 with TRBJ2-5; 10 nucleotides align to TRBD2. CDR3 length equals 17 residues. Germline CDR1 and CDR2: MNHEY and SMNVEV (reference sequence). J was trimmed by 2 bases and V by 6 bases; bases with no gene match: 12. CDR3 bases: TGTGCCAGCAGCCCAGAATTCGGGACTAGCGTACAAGAGACCCAGTACTTC. This codes for CASSPEFGTSVQETQYF.

The chain uses TRBV30 and TRBJ2-7, with 10 bases aligning to TRBD1. The germline gives CDR1 GTSNPN, CDR2 SVGIG (reference sequence). CDR3 length equals 13 residues. J gave up 5 bases and V 1 base, and 2 bases lay outside the gene matches. The CDR3 here is CAWSGQGANEQYF. The CDR3 DNA sequence: TGTGCCTGGAGTGGACAGGGGGCGAACGAGCAGTACTTC.

Note on this clone: Distinct nucleotide sequences in the sample also encode this CDR3. CDR3 bases: TGCGCCAGCAGTGAGGGGACAGGTTCCTACGAGCAGTACTTC. Translation gives CASSEGTGSYEQYF. The V gene is TRBV10-1, the J gene TRBJ2-7, with 8 positions matching TRBD1. This CDR3 is 14 amino acids long. The germline V gene has CDR1 WNHNN and CDR2 SYGVQD (reference sequence). The V segment lost 2 bases and the J segment 1 base; nucleotides outside the gene matches: 1.

The chain carries TRBV19 and TRBJ1-2, with unresolved D. The germline V gene encodes CDR1 LNHDA and CDR2 SQIVND (reference sequence). The CDR3 consists of 16 residues. Trimming cost V 1 base and J 0 bases, with 12 bases left between them. The CDR3 spells CASSIVWRLTNYGYTF. CDR3 nucleotide sequence: TGTGCCAGTAGTATAGTCTGGCGGCTTACTAACTATGGCTACACCTTC.

J is TRBJ2-7 and V is TRBV2; 10 bases map to TRBD1. This CDR3 has 15 residues. V trimming: 3 bases; J trimming: 3 bases; junction bases outside the gene matches: 5. Germline-derived CDR1 and CDR2 are SNHLY and FYNNEI. CDR3 sequence: CASSESGTGDYEQYV. The CDR3 nucleotides are TGTGCCAGCAGTGAGTCCGGGACAGGGGACTACGAGCAGTACGTC.

The genes are TRBV28 and TRBJ2-7; D is perhaps TRBD2 (6 bases). Germline CDR1 and CDR2: MDHEN and SYDVKM. The V and J ends lost 2 bases and 2 bases respectively, with 16 bases between them. The length of the CDR3 is 16 residues. The CDR3 is CASSLGGTLPPYEQYF. CDR3 bases: TGTGCCAGCAGTTTAGGCGGGACCCTACCACCCTACGAGCAGTACTTC.